The text below deals with one T cell receptor (beta chain). What it binds is unknown. Unmatched junction bases numbered 9, after V lost 2 bases and J lost 2 bases. The CDR3 spans 17 residues. In germline, CDR1 is SGHAT, CDR2 FQNNGV. The data originate from a study of metastatic and nonmetastatic thyroid tumors. About the research overall: Thyroid patients, malignant and benign, had repertoires compared across blood and tumor or nodule tissue. Study-level results: It was reported that TCR beta diversity was significantly higher in malignant thyroid tumors than benign nodules, in blood and tumor.

Treatment of any kind had been given to no patient before thyroid surgery. In the authors' methods: The authors used CDR3 differences across clinicopathological groups to build a distant-metastasis classifier for papillary thyroid cancer. Using MiXCR, TCRdb reanalyzed the PCR reads. The V and J calls were not made by the authors but by TCRdb's processing. The sample carries over 45,000 clones, around 21% recorded once. The chain couples TRBV11-2 to TRBJ2-7; 10 nucleotides line up with TRBD2. Source material: blood. The source is a male donor with papillary thyroid cancer or a benign thyroid nodule (not recorded which). Some clones in this sample may be carry-over from other donors' samples. The CDR3 protein is CASSLLAGASAPYEQYF. The CDR3 DNA reads as TGTGCCAGCAGCTTACTAGCGGGGGCCTCTGCGCCCTACGAGCAGTACTTC.